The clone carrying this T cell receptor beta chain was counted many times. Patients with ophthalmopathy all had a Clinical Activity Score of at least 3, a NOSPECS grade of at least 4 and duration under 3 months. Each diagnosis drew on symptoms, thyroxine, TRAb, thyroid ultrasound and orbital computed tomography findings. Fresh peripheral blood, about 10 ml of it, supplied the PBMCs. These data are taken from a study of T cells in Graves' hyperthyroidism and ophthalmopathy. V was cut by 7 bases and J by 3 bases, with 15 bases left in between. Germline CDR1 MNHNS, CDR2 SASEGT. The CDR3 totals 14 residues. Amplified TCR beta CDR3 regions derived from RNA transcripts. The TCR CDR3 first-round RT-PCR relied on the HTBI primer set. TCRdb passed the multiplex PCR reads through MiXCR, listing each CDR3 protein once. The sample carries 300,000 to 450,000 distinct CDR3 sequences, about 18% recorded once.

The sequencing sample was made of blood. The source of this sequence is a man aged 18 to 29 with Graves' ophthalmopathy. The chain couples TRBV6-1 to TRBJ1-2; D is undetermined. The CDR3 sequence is CASIFQIPHYGYTF. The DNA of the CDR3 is TGTGCCAGCATCTTCCAGATACCCCACTATGGCTACACCTTC.